This T cell receptor beta chain was identified during a study of early stage breast cancer tumors. Whole-study context: Each sample averaged approximately 10-fold read coverage.

Study results and limitations: Functional markers like CD4, CD8 and FOXP3 were missed in bulk sequencing. Enriched TCRB sequences shared across patients were mostly commonly generated sequences.

Each sample had two DNA replicates, roughly 0.5 ug blood or roughly 1.5 ug tissue. The table came from immunoSEQ multiplex PCR; TCRdb's copy has only in-frame clones and leaves some out. The table includes under 12,000 clones, roughly 69% detected once. V shed 4 bases and J 3 bases; nucleotides not matched to a gene: 15. The CDR3 spans 18 residues. Germline loops: CDR1 SGHRS, CDR2 YFSETQ. In regard to this clone: As yet, its antigen is unknown.

The sample consisted of breast tumor tissue. This sequence joins TRBV5-1 and TRBJ2-3; 9 nucleotides line up with TRBD1. The TCR comes from a person aged 35 to 50 with breast cancer. CDR3 sequence (DNA): TGCGCCAGCAGCAAGCAAGGAGCCGGGACAGGGAGGACAGATACGCAGTATTTT. Its protein product is CASSKQGAGTGRTDTQYF.